These 32 T cell receptor beta chains were sequenced from one sample in a study of post-analysis software for immune sequencing data. Overall study results and limits: Controls showed lower frequencies than patients for a few TRBV segments, and TRBV5-6, TRBV5-1 and TRBV20-1 were among these.

The antigens these receptors bind are not known. Prepared libraries of TCR beta cDNA carried unique molecular identifiers. Using its own MiXCR run on the PCR reads, TCRdb lists one record per CDR3 protein. The sample lists approximately 770,000 distinct CDR3 sequences; more than 45% were seen once. Material: blood. These TCRs come from a girl aged 10 to 17 with multiple sclerosis.

This clonotype was found a few times. The chain recombines TRBV29-1 with TRBJ2-7, with D possibly being TRBD1 (5 bases). The CDR3 spans 12 residues. Germline V gives CDR1 SQVTM, CDR2 ANQGSEA. The V and J ends lost 5 bases and 3 bases respectively, with 11 bases between them. The CDR3 protein is CSVTRESYEQYF. The CDR3 DNA reads as TGCAGCGTTACCAGGGAAAGCTACGAGCAGTACTTC.

The genes are TRBV6-6 and TRBJ1-2; D unresolved. This CDR3 has 11 residues. Trimming pared 7 bases from V and 8 bases from J, leaving 11 bases between. Germline CDR1 and CDR2: MNHNY and SVGAGI (reference sequence). CDR3 sequence: CASNGQEGYTF. As DNA, the CDR3 is TGTGCCAGCAACGGGCAGGAGGGCTACACCTTC.

V usage is TRBV12-3 or TRBV12-4 and J usage is TRBJ2-5; 7 bases map to TRBD1. J gave up 4 bases and V 6 bases, and 2 bases lay outside the gene matches. This CDR3 is built from 12 residues. CDR3 amino acids: CASRHRGETQYF. CDR3 DNA sequence: TGTGCCAGCAGACACAGGGGAGAGACCCAGTACTTC.

The chain has TRBV28 and TRBJ1-2; D gene unclear. CDR1 and CDR2 (germline): MDHEN, SYDVKM. The CDR3 is 14 amino acids. With 1 base removed from V and 1 base from J, the gap between germline ends came to 7 bases. The CDR3 DNA is TGTGCCAGCAGTTTATTTGACCGTAACTATGGCTACACCTTC. This translates into CASSLFDRNYGYTF.

This clonotype has more than one count but fewer than ten. The V call is TRBV9, the J call TRBJ2-5; 9 positions match TRBD1. The J call is doubtful: the DNA matches TRBJ2-7 better. The CDR3 extends over 15 amino acids. Germline V lookup: CDR1 SGDLS, CDR2 YYNGEE. The CDR3 DNA is TGTGCCAGCAGCGTAGGGGGACAGGGAAAGGACGAGCAGTACTTC. It yields the protein CASSVGGQGKDEQYF.

The chain carries TRBV20-1 and TRBJ2-7; 7 nucleotides agree with TRBD1. V shed 5 bases and J 3 bases; nucleotides not matched to a gene: 10. CDR1 and CDR2 from the germline V gene are DFQATT and SNEGSKA (reference sequence). The CDR3 is 14 residues long. The CDR3 nucleotides are TGCAGTGCTCGATCCGGGACAGAAGACTACGAGCAGTACTTC. It is translated as CSARSGTEDYEQYF.

The chain links TRBV12-3 or TRBV12-4 to TRBJ1-1; 7 nucleotides agree with TRBD1. V shed 6 bases and J 2 bases; nucleotides not matched to a gene: 6. This CDR3 contains 14 residues. CDR3 sequence (DNA): TGTGCCAGCAGATCACAGGGGAGTAACACTGAAGCTTTCTTT. Residues: CASRSQGSNTEAFF.

The rearrangement joins TRBV20-1 to TRBJ2-4; D is undetermined. Germline CDR1 and CDR2: DFQATT and SNEGSKA (reference sequence). The CDR3 extends over 11 amino acids. V was trimmed by 6 bases and J by 3 bases, leaving 6 bases between them. The CDR3 loop reads CSAWDKNIQYF. The CDR3 DNA is TGCAGTGCCTGGGACAAAAACATTCAGTACTTC.

The chain uses TRBV10-3 and TRBJ1-1, with D perhaps matching TRBD1 (5 bases). CDR3 length: 14 amino acids. Germline lookup yields CDR1 ENHRY and CDR2 SYGVKD. V was clipped by 6 bases and J by 0 bases, with 11 bases between them. CDR3 residues: CAIRDDSLNTEAFF. Written as DNA, the CDR3 is TGTGCCATCAGAGATGACAGTCTGAACACTGAAGCTTTCTTT.

A word on this clonotype: A junction end diverges from the germline sequence, so it may reflect a read error. The chain employs TRBV20-1 and TRBJ2-5; a weak D match, TRBD2 (6 bases). The CDR3 length is 12 residues. CDR1 and CDR2 from the germline V gene are DFQATT and SNEGSKA (reference sequence). The CDR3 loop is CSALTSEETQDF. DNA for the CDR3: TGCAGTGCCTTGACTAGTGAAGAGACCCAGGACTTC.

This rearrangement joins TRBV28 to TRBJ1-2; D is perhaps TRBD1 (5 bases). This CDR3 comprises 14 residues. Germline lookup yields CDR1 MDHEN and CDR2 SYDVKM. V dropped 3 bases and J dropped 3 bases, with 11 bases sitting between them. The CDR3 sequence is CASSFQGNHYGYTF. The CDR3 bases are TGTGCCAGCAGTTTCCAGGGAAACCACTATGGCTACACCTTC.

V usage is TRBV5-6 and J usage is TRBJ2-1, with 13 bases that match TRBD2. Germline V lookup: CDR1 SGHDT, CDR2 YYEEEE. There are 22 residues in the CDR3. The V and J ends lost 4 bases and 1 base, in that order; junction bases with no gene match: 20. CDR3 protein: CASSLLGTSGVLLGGSYNEQFF. Here the CDR3 DNA reads TGTGCCAGCAGCCTACTCGGGACTAGCGGGGTCCTTTTGGGAGGGTCCTACAATGAGCAGTTCTTC. The complete variable domain, with remaining parts taken from reference TRBV5-6 and TRBJ2-1, reads DAGVTQSPTHLIKTRGQQVTLRCSPKSGHDTVSWYQQALGQGPQFIFQYYEEEERQRGNFPDRFSGHQFPNYSSELNVNALLLGDSALYLCASSLLGTSGVLLGGSYNEQFFGPGTRLTVL.

The gene calls are TRBV6-1 and TRBJ1-2; 7 bases match TRBD1. The germline CDR1 and CDR2 sequences are MNHNS and SASEGT. The CDR3 sequence is 12 residues long. V was clipped by 8 bases and J by 8 bases; unmatched bases: 8. In DNA form, the CDR3 reads TGTGCCAGCGTATCAGGGGGACGAGGCTACACCTTC. Residues: CASVSGGRGYTF.

The chain combines TRBV5-1 with TRBJ2-1; D is unresolved. The CDR3 spans 12 residues. The germline CDR1 and CDR2 sequences are SGHRS and YFSETQ. The V gene lost 1 base and the J gene lost 8 bases, with 7 bases spanning the gap. The DNA of the CDR3 is TGCGCCAGCAGCTTGAGCGATGATGAGCAGTTCTTC. Translating it yields CASSLSDDEQFF. The full variable domain, completed using reference TRBV5-1 and TRBJ2-1, is KAGVTQTPRYLIKTRGQQVTLSCSPISGHRSVSWYQQTPGQGLQFLFEYFSETQRNKGNFPGRFSGRQFSNSRSEMNVSTLELGDSALYLCASSLSDDEQFFGPGTRLTVL.

The CDR3 protein is CASSFAGEGYGYTF. The DNA of the CDR3 is TGTGCCAGCAGTTTTGCGGGAGAGGGCTATGGCTACACCTTC. The V and J genes are TRBV12-3 or TRBV12-4 and TRBJ1-2; no firm D call. CDR3 length equals 14 residues. V shed 3 bases and J shed 4 bases, with 12 bases lying between them.

For this clonotype: An end of the junction does not agree with germline; a read error may underlie this. V usage is TRBV28 and J usage is TRBJ1-2; D is unresolved. Germline loops: CDR1 MDHEN, CDR2 SYDVKM. This CDR3 region has 12 residues. In DNA form, the CDR3 reads TGTGCCAGCAGCAGTCAGTTCTATGGCCACACCTTC. This codes for CASSSQFYGHTF.

The rearrangement links TRBV6-5 to TRBJ1-1; the match to TRBD1 covers 7 bases. CDR1 and CDR2 (germline): MNHEY, SVGAGI. Germline trimming cut 0 bases from V and 4 bases from J; bases unmatched to any gene: 2. This CDR3 region has 14 residues. CDR3 DNA: TGTGCCAGCAGTTACTCGGCAGGGGGCACTGAAGCTTTCTTT. Protein sequence: CASSYSAGGTEAFF.

This clonotype was detected a few times. This chain joins TRBV6-2 or TRBV6-3 and TRBJ2-5; 7 nucleotides align to TRBD2. The CDR3 runs to 13 residues. V shed 4 bases and J 3 bases; nucleotides not matched to a gene: 2. Germline CDR1 and CDR2: MNHEY and SVGEGT. CDR3 in DNA: TGTGCCAGCAGTTGGCTAGCGGAAGAGACCCAGTACTTC. It codes for CASSWLAEETQYF.

This chain links TRBV12-5 with TRBJ2-5, with D maybe TRBD1 (5 bases). Trimming stripped 5 bases from V and 4 bases from J, with 11 bases between. The length of the CDR3 is 13 residues. CDR1 LGHNT and CDR2 FRNRAP come from the germline V gene. This CDR3 is CASGQGVSETQYF. The DNA of the CDR3 is TGTGCTAGTGGTCAAGGGGTATCAGAGACCCAGTACTTC.

The chain is built from TRBV4-1 and TRBJ2-3; the D gene is possibly TRBD2 (6 bases). V dropped 0 bases and J dropped 11 bases, with 18 bases sitting between them. The germline gives CDR1 MGHRA, CDR2 YSYEKL. The CDR3 sequence is 15 residues long. CDR3 DNA: TGCGCCAGCAGCCAAGACTCCGGGACTGTTATTGGGCAGTATTTT. Translated: CASSQDSGTVIGQYF.

V and J are TRBV29-1 and TRBJ2-4; tentative D call: TRBD1 (6 bases). The J call may be wrong; the DNA end is better matched by TRBJ2-7. The CDR3 is 13 residues long. CDR1 and CDR2 (germline): SQVTM, ANQGSEA. The CDR3 region has the DNA TGCAGCGTTGCAACAGGGAATGGGTACGAGCAGTACTTC. Amino acids: CSVATGNGYEQYF.

V gene TRBV10-3 combines with J gene TRBJ2-2; 10 bases are a match to TRBD2. The V and J ends lost 4 bases and 3 bases, in that order; junction bases with no gene match: 5. Looked up from germline, CDR1 is ENHRY and CDR2 is SYGVKD. This CDR3 has 16 residues. The CDR3 loop is CAISGRAGGDTGELFF. The CDR3, as DNA: TGTGCCATCAGTGGAAGAGCGGGAGGGGACACCGGGGAGCTGTTTTTT.

This clonotype was observed a handful of times. The CDR3: CASSSTGKGRGEQYF. The CDR3 nucleotides read TGTGCCAGCAGCTCCACCGGTAAGGGAAGAGGCGAGCAGTACTTC. V gene TRBV7-9 combines with J gene TRBJ2-7, with no clear D. The V end was cut by 4 bases, the J end by 6 bases, with 19 bases between. Germline loops: CDR1 SEHNR, CDR2 FQNEAQ (reference sequence). The CDR3 covers 15 residues.

This clonotype occurred a few times. The chain uses TRBV5-1 and TRBJ2-5; 13 nucleotides line up with TRBD2. V lost 3 bases and J lost 4; bases outside the gene matches: 6. Per the germline V gene, CDR1 is SGHRS and CDR2 is YFSETQ. The CDR3 has 16 residues. CDR3 amino acids: CASSSGLAGQGETQYF. In DNA form, the CDR3 reads TGCGCCAGCAGCTCGGGACTAGCGGGACAGGGAGAGACCCAGTACTTC. Combining the CDR3 with reference TRBV5-1 and TRBJ2-5 gives the whole variable domain KAGVTQTPRYLIKTRGQQVTLSCSPISGHRSVSWYQQTPGQGLQFLFEYFSETQRNKGNFPGRFSGRQFSNSRSEMNVSTLELGDSALYLCASSSGLAGQGETQYFGPGTRLLVL.

The chain has TRBV29-1 and TRBJ2-3, with D perhaps TRBD1 or TRBD2 (5 bases each). Germline V gene data show CDR1 as SQVTM and CDR2 as ANQGSEA. CDR3 length equals 16 residues. V was shortened by 4 bases and J by 3 bases, with 20 bases between the two germline ends. As DNA, the CDR3 is TGCAGCGTTGTGGGGCCGGGGTCATTGGGGACAGATACGCAGTATTTT. Its translation is CSVVGPGSLGTDTQYF.

The chain recombines TRBV2 with TRBJ2-5, with D possibly being TRBD2 (5 bases). This CDR3 has 17 residues. The V gene lost 6 bases and the J gene lost 3 bases, with 23 bases spanning the gap. Germline V gene sequence: CDR1 SNHLY, CDR2 FYNNEI. The CDR3 loop is CASRRQPILGVEETQYF. CDR3 nucleotides: TGTGCCAGCAGGAGACAACCTATTTTGGGAGTAGAAGAGACCCAGTACTTC.

This clonotype has a handful of counts. The chain employs TRBV15 and TRBJ2-7; D call uncertain. Germline CDR1 and CDR2: LNHNV and YYDKDF (reference sequence). V lost 3 bases and J 2 bases, leaving 11 bases between the germline ends. There are 14 residues in the CDR3. The CDR3 DNA sequence: TGTGCCACCAGCAGGGCGACTGACGCCTACGAGCAGTACTTC. Protein: CATSRATDAYEQYF.

V is TRBV27 and J is TRBJ1-1; D unclear. V lost 3 bases and J lost 7, with 18 bases in between. CDR3 length: 15 amino acids. Germline V gives CDR1 MNHEY, CDR2 SMNVEV (reference sequence). Written as DNA, the CDR3 is TGTGCCAGCAGTTTTTATTGGGATACAACTAATGAAGCTTTCTTT. It encodes CASSFYWDTTNEAFF.

This chain's CDR3 is CASSGRETQYF. The CDR3 DNA is TGTGCCAGCAGTGGTAGGGAGACCCAGTACTTC. The genes are TRBV25-1 and TRBJ2-5; D is uncertain. V was shortened by 4 bases and J by 5 bases, with 5 bases between the two germline ends. This CDR3 spans 11 amino acids. CDR1 and CDR2 (germline): MGHDK, SYGVNS.

This clonotype was detected a few times. This chain joins TRBV29-1 and TRBJ2-1; 13 nucleotides align to TRBD2. The V segment lost 8 bases and the J segment 6 bases; nucleotides outside the gene matches: 7. This CDR3 is 14 amino acids long. Germline lookup yields CDR1 SQVTM and CDR2 ANQGSEA. The CDR3, as DNA: TGCAGCACTGGACTAGCGGGAGTGTCCAATGAGCAGTTCTTC. Its translation: CSTGLAGVSNEQFF.

Concerning this clonotype itself: The junction shows a germline mismatch at one end, possibly a read error. The chain links TRBV20-1 to TRBJ2-1; maybe TRBD1 (6 bases). Germline loops: CDR1 DFQATT, CDR2 SNEGSKA (reference sequence). CDR3 size: 15 residues. The CDR3: CSARDTGHSYDEQFF. The CDR3, as DNA: TGCAGTGCTAGAGATACGGGACACTCCTACGATGAGCAGTTCTTC.

The chain carries TRBV3-1 and TRBJ2-4; D unresolved. The J call may be mistaken, given a closer DNA end match to TRBJ2-7. Germline V gives CDR1 LGHDT, CDR2 YNNKEL (reference sequence). There are 15 residues in the CDR3. DNA of the CDR3: TGTGCCAGCAGCCAAGAGCCCAGCAGAACCTACGAGCAGTACTTC. Protein sequence: CASSQEPSRTYEQYF.